The 30 T cell receptor beta chains reported below all come from one sample, sequenced in a study of cytomegalovirus exposure and HLA in healthy donors. Produced via immunoSEQ multiplex PCR; TCRdb's table is partial and in-frame only. The table lists around 160,000 clones, approximately 84% of them singletons. Sequencing was done on a sample of PBMCs. These receptors originate from a man aged 30 to 39 in good health and CMV-seropositive.

The chain has TRBV13 and TRBJ1-1; the match to TRBD1 covers 10 bases. Losses at the gene ends were 5 bases for V and 2 bases for J; bases not matched to a gene: 5. There are 15 residues in the CDR3. Germline V gene sequence: CDR1 PRHDT, CDR2 FYEKMQ (reference sequence). CDR3 protein: CASSPDRGGNTEAFF. Written as DNA, the CDR3 is TGTGCCAGCAGCCCGGACAGGGGGGGAAACACTGAAGCTTTCTTT.

Note on this clone: Other DNA sequences in the sample encode the same CDR3. The rearrangement joins TRBV7-2 to TRBJ2-1; 8 nucleotides line up with TRBD1. Germline values: CDR1 SGHTA, CDR2 FQGNSA. There are 14 residues in the CDR3. Trimming took 2 bases from V and 5 from J; bases not matched to a gene: 2. CDR3 loop: CASSLRQGNNEQFF. The CDR3 nucleotides read TGTGCCAGCAGCTTACGACAGGGGAACAATGAGCAGTTCTTC.

The chain's CDR3 is CASSYSGGKNEQFF. In DNA, the CDR3 is TGTGCCAGCAGTTACTCTGGCGGGAAAAATGAGCAGTTCTTC. The chain links TRBV6-5 to TRBJ2-1; the D gene is possibly TRBD2 (6 bases). This CDR3 region has 14 residues. Germline V gene sequence: CDR1 MNHEY, CDR2 SVGAGI. V dropped 0 bases and J dropped 7 bases, with 10 bases sitting between them.

CDR3 bases: TGTGCCAGCAGCCCGAACAACGCCGGAGAGCAATACTTC. It encodes CASSPNNAGEQYF. The chain carries TRBV5-6 and TRBJ2-5; D remains unclear. V gave up 4 bases and J gave up 14 bases, with 21 bases separating them. Germline V gene lookup returns CDR1 SGHDT and CDR2 YYEEEE. This CDR3 has 13 amino acids.

The chain uses TRBV28 and TRBJ2-1; TRBD1 is a possible D gene (6 bases). CDR3 length equals 15 residues. Germline CDR1 and CDR2: MDHEN and SYDVKM. V lost 5 bases, J lost 5 bases, and 16 bases lay in between. CDR3 in DNA: TGTGCCAGCAGTGACCCGAGACAGGTCCACAATGAGCAGTTCTTC. Translating gives CASSDPRQVHNEQFF.

This chain links TRBV4-1 with TRBJ2-2, with TRBD2 matching over 9 bases. Germline V gene data show CDR1 as MGHRA and CDR2 as YSYEKL. Losses at the gene ends were 4 bases for V and 4 bases for J; bases not matched to a gene: 7. The CDR3 is made up of 16 amino acids. The DNA for the CDR3 is TGCGCCAGCAGCCGGTCACTAGCGGGTGGCACCGGGGAGCTGTTTTTT. Translation gives CASSRSLAGGTGELFF.

This chain connects TRBV2 to TRBJ2-5; 10 nucleotides match TRBD2. With V trimmed by 5 bases and J by 2 bases, 5 bases remained unmatched. This CDR3 has 15 amino acids. CDR1 is SNHLY, CDR2 FYNNEI, per germline. The CDR3 region has the DNA TGTGCCAGCAGTTTCTTTAGCGGGGGGCAAGAGACCCAGTACTTC. Translation gives CASSFFSGGQETQYF.

V is TRBV5-6 and J is TRBJ1-2, with 8 bases lining up with TRBD1. The trim removed 1 base at V and 7 bases at J, leaving 12 bases unmatched. This CDR3 is built from 16 residues. Germline CDR1 SGHDT, CDR2 YYEEEE. CDR3 nucleotide sequence: TGTGCCAGCAGCTTGTTTGGGACAGGAACCCCTTTTGGCTACACCTTC. Its translation: CASSLFGTGTPFGYTF.

The chain uses TRBV6-1 and TRBJ2-3, with D possibly matching TRBD2 (5 bases). The CDR3 is 15 residues long. The V end lost 3 bases, the J end lost 0 bases, and 10 bases lay between the germline ends. Germline V lookup: CDR1 MNHNS, CDR2 SASEGT. CDR3 bases: TGTGCCAGCAGTGAGGGAGCGGCTAGCACAGATACGCAGTATTTT. Translating gives CASSEGAASTDTQYF.

The chain couples TRBV28 to TRBJ1-3; D not resolved. V shed 5 bases and J shed 0 bases, with 5 bases lying between them. This CDR3 is built from 13 residues. Per the germline V gene, CDR1 is MDHEN and CDR2 is SYDVKM. CDR3 region: CASSLSSGNTIYF. The CDR3 coding sequence is TGTGCCAGCAGTCTTAGCTCTGGAAACACCATATATTTT.

The chain carries TRBV27 and TRBJ2-3; D remains unclear. The germline CDR1 and CDR2 sequences are MNHEY and SMNVEV (reference sequence). The V and J ends lost 4 bases and 3 bases respectively, with 20 bases between them. This CDR3 spans 17 amino acids. CDR3 DNA: TGTGCCAGCAGTTCCCTTTGGAGAGGCATCATTACAGATACGCAGTATTTT. The encoded protein is CASSSLWRGIITDTQYF.

The chain employs TRBV18 and TRBJ2-3; a weak D match, TRBD2 (6 bases). V gave up 3 bases and J gave up 0 bases, with 16 bases separating them. This CDR3 spans 17 amino acids. Germline CDR1 is KGHSH and CDR2 is LQKENI. This CDR3 reads CASSPLRTGTSTDTQYF. The CDR3 region has the DNA TGTGCCAGCTCACCCCTACGGACGGGGACTAGCACAGATACGCAGTATTTT.

The count of this clone is one. The CDR3 region has the DNA TGCGCCAGCAGCCAAGATTTAGGACTAGGGTTCACAGATACGCAGTATTTT. It encodes CASSQDLGLGFTDTQYF. The chain has TRBV4-3 and TRBJ2-3; 7 positions match TRBD2. Germline V gene lookup returns CDR1 LGHNA and CDR2 YSLEER. The CDR3 consists of 17 residues. Trimming removed 0 bases from V and 2 bases from J; junction bases left unmatched: 8.

The rearrangement uses TRBV28 and TRBJ2-7; 11 bases match TRBD1. CDR3 length: 16 residues. Germline V CDR1 and CDR2: MDHEN, SYDVKM. Germline trimming cut 6 bases from V and 6 bases from J; bases unmatched to any gene: 13. The CDR3 DNA reads TGTGCCAGCAGCCCCGTTCCGGGACAGGGGGTTTGCGAGCAGTACTTC. Its protein is CASSPVPGQGVCEQYF.

The chain carries TRBV6-5 and TRBJ2-7, with D unclear. Trimming stripped 8 bases from V and 2 bases from J, with 10 bases between. Per germline, CDR1 MNHEY and CDR2 SVGAGI. This CDR3 comprises 12 residues. CDR3 in DNA: TGTGCCAGCCGACACCCACCCTACGAGCAGTACTTC. This encodes CASRHPPYEQYF.

This clone has a count of ten or more. The V call is TRBV4-1, the J call TRBJ2-2; 8 nucleotides line up with TRBD2. CDR1 is MGHRA, CDR2 YSYEKL, per germline. The V gene end was trimmed by 0 bases and the J gene end by 3 bases; junction bases not matched to a gene: 12. The CDR3 covers 19 residues. CDR3 in DNA: TGCGCCAGCAGCCAAGATCGGGGGGGCGGGAGAGTGTACACCGGGGAGCTGTTTTTT. It specifies CASSQDRGGGRVYTGELFF.

This CDR3 is CASSVDLGNTIYF. The CDR3 DNA reads as TGTGCCAGCAGCGTAGACTTGGGAAACACCATATATTTT. The chain is built from TRBV9 and TRBJ1-3; D gene ambiguous. Between the trimmed V and J ends, which lost 0 bases and 4 bases, there was a span of 5 bases. Germline assignment: CDR1 SGDLS and CDR2 YYNGEE. This CDR3 has 13 amino acids.

The V call is TRBV19, the J call TRBJ2-7; TRBD2 matches 7 bases. Germline V gene sequence: CDR1 LNHDA, CDR2 SQIVND (reference sequence). The CDR3 totals 15 residues. V dropped 0 bases and J dropped 6; count of bases not matched to a gene: 8. CDR3 in amino acids: CASSIDRTRGLEQYF. The CDR3 region has the DNA TGTGCCAGTAGTATAGACCGGACTAGAGGGCTCGAGCAGTACTTC.

The chain links TRBV19 to TRBJ2-1, with TRBD1 identical over 10 bases. V lost 3 bases and J lost 6; bases outside the gene matches: 5. Germline-derived CDR1 and CDR2 are LNHDA and SQIVND (reference sequence). CDR3 length: 15 amino acids. The CDR3 loop is CASSISDRGTNEQFF. The CDR3 DNA sequence: TGTGCCAGTAGTATCTCGGACAGGGGGACCAATGAGCAGTTCTTC.

Only a few counts were recorded for this clone. The chain is built from TRBV19 and TRBJ1-5; 8 bases fit TRBD1. The J segment lost 6 bases and the V segment lost 3 bases, leaving 10 bases of the junction unmatched. The V gene's germline CDR1 is LNHDA and CDR2 SQIVND (reference sequence). CDR3 length equals 16 residues. DNA for the CDR3: TGTGCCAGTAGTATGTGGGGGACAGGTAGCGGTCAGCCCCAGCATTTT. This codes for CASSMWGTGSGQPQHF.

This sequence joins TRBV9 and TRBJ1-4, with 7 nucleotides matching TRBD1. Germline V lookup: CDR1 SGDLS, CDR2 YYNGEE. V gave up 0 bases and J gave up 1 base; unmatched junction bases: 6. This CDR3 is built from 17 residues. In DNA form, the CDR3 reads TGTGCCAGCAGCGTAGACAGGGGAATGGGAACTAATGAAAAACTGTTTTTT. Residues: CASSVDRGMGTNEKLFF. Variable domain in full (rest from reference TRBV9 and TRBJ1-4): DSGVTQTPKHLITATGQRVTLRCSPRSGDLSVYWYQQSLDQGLQFLIQYYNGEERAKGNILERFSAQQFPDLHSELNLSSLELGDSALYFCASSVDRGMGTNEKLFFGSGTQLSVL.

In regard to this clone: Within the sample, other DNA sequences also encode this same CDR3. The chain is built from TRBV30 and TRBJ2-7, with TRBD1 identical over 9 bases. The CDR3 loop spans 14 amino acids. The germline V gene has CDR1 GTSNPN and CDR2 SVGIG (reference sequence). J was trimmed by 4 bases and V by 0 bases; bases with no gene match: 4. The CDR3 protein is CAWSVGTGSYEQYF. The CDR3 coding sequence is TGTGCCTGGAGTGTAGGGACAGGGTCTTACGAGCAGTACTTC.

V usage is TRBV7-2 and J usage is TRBJ2-7; 8 nucleotides agree with TRBD2. The CDR3 is 15 residues long. Germline V lookup: CDR1 SGHTA, CDR2 FQGNSA. The V and J ends lost 1 base and 3 bases, in that order; junction bases with no gene match: 5. The CDR3 loop is CASSLDRGRNYEQYF. CDR3 DNA sequence: TGTGCCAGCAGCTTAGATCGCGGGAGGAACTACGAGCAGTACTTC.

The chain is built from TRBV7-8 and TRBJ2-3, with TRBD2 identical over 10 bases. CDR3 length equals 17 residues. The germline gives CDR1 SGHVS, CDR2 FQNEAQ. Losses at the gene ends were 0 bases for V and 2 bases for J; bases not matched to a gene: 5. This CDR3 reads CASSLAGLAGATDTQYF. CDR3 coding DNA: TGTGCCAGCAGCTTAGCTGGCCTAGCGGGGGCCACAGATACGCAGTATTTT.

The rearrangement links TRBV27 to TRBJ2-1; maybe TRBD1 (6 bases). Trimming removed 3 bases at V and 8 bases at J, with 20 bases between. Germline-derived CDR1 and CDR2 are MNHEY and SMNVEV (reference sequence). The CDR3 totals 16 residues. The CDR3, as DNA: TGTGCCAGCAGTTTCCTCCAGGGACAAGGACGGGATGAGCAGTTCTTC. It specifies CASSFLQGQGRDEQFF.

This chain uses TRBV25-1 with TRBJ2-3; D unclear. In germline, CDR1 is MGHDK, CDR2 SYGVNS. The CDR3 is 14 amino acids. The germline V and J ends were trimmed by 5 bases and 3 bases, with 12 bases remaining between them. DNA for the CDR3: TGTGCCAGCAGTCGACGGAGAGAGACAGATACGCAGTATTTT. The encoded protein is CASSRRRETDTQYF.

The chain has TRBV5-3 and TRBJ1-2, with D maybe TRBD1 (5 bases). TRBV5-3 is classed as an ORF, of uncertain function. V was pared by 0 bases and J by 6 bases, with 18 bases between. The length of the CDR3 is 16 residues. The CDR3 protein is CARSLDLVRGSNGYTF. The CDR3 DNA is TGTGCCAGAAGCTTGGATCTGGTCCGGGGGAGCAATGGCTACACCTTC.

V and J are TRBV7-2 and TRBJ2-3, with D maybe TRBD1 (6 bases). The germline V and J ends were trimmed by 4 bases and 6 bases, with 14 bases remaining between them. The CDR3 loop spans 14 amino acids. Germline V gene sequence: CDR1 SGHTA, CDR2 FQGNSA. Here the CDR3 reads CASSSGQGADTQYF. The DNA for the CDR3 is TGTGCCAGCAGCTCGGGACAAGGGGCGGATACGCAGTATTTT.

The chain employs TRBV5-4 and TRBJ1-1; 10 bases line up with TRBD1. CDR3 size: 19 residues. Trimming cost V 2 bases and J 5 bases; bases outside gene matches: 18. Germline-derived CDR1 and CDR2 are SGHNT and YYREEE (reference sequence). The CDR3 nucleotides are TGTGCCAGCAGCTTTTTGGTTTCGTGGACAGGGGGGATGGCGACTGAAGCTTTCTTT. The encoded protein is CASSFLVSWTGGMATEAFF.

The chain uses TRBV4-1 and TRBJ2-3; TRBD2 agrees at 11 bases. V shed 1 base and J 4 bases; nucleotides not matched to a gene: 4. CDR1 is MGHRA, CDR2 YSYEKL, per germline. The CDR3 runs to 16 residues. The CDR3 bases are TGCGCCAGCAGCCAAGCTCTAGCGGGGGGTTCAGATACGCAGTATTTT. Translating it yields CASSQALAGGSDTQYF.